This T cell receptor (beta chain) was sequenced in a study of cytomegalovirus exposure and HLA in healthy donors. Points from the study as a whole: TCR beta chain V- and J-gene trimming was linked, in a later analysis, to a missense variant in DCLRE1C. At a 0.05 false discovery rate, a later analysis found some 17,000 TCR beta sequences to be associated with HLA alleles. TCR beta sequences reportedly predicted the HLA-A and HLA-B alleles of most subjects accurately.

As to this clone: What it recognizes is unknown.

Every donor was a healthy person donating bone marrow. In the PCR, 60 Vbeta and 13 Jbeta primers were used. The assay was immunoSEQ multiplex PCR, and TCRdb's table has in-frame clones only and misses some. The top ten clones hold around 2.4% of a sample with tens of thousands of clones, 65% to 85% of them seen once. Germline V gene lookup returns CDR1 SGHRS and CDR2 YFSETQ. The CDR3 totals 20 residues. Losses at the gene ends were 4 bases for V and 4 bases for J; bases not matched to a gene: 16. This chain links TRBV5-1 with TRBJ2-1; 14 bases match TRBD2. The sequence was obtained from a woman aged 50 to 60 in good health and CMV-seronegative. The sequencing sample was made of PBMCs. CDR3: CASSGSRGLAGVGAYNEQFF. For the CDR3, the DNA is TGCGCCAGCAGCGGCTCCCGGGGACTAGCGGGGGTAGGTGCGTACAATGAGCAGTTCTTC.